Given below is one TCR beta chain in context. Looked up from germline, CDR1 is LGHNT and CDR2 is FRNRAP. The CDR3 totals 16 residues. The ends lost 2 bases at V and 5 bases at J; junction bases unmatched: 9. Under the authors' procedure: Amplified reference gene primers provided the basis for estimating nucleated cell counts. Measured with immunoSEQ multiplex PCR; TCRdb has only the in-frame clones, and not every one. The V and J calls and clone size were taken over from that table, and D and trimming were inferred from the DNA. The sample contains under 300,000 clones, around four fifths of which appear only once. The sample originates from a study of blood T cell repertoires in COVID-19.

The rearrangement links TRBV12-5 to TRBJ2-3; 8 bases are a match to TRBD2. The receptor comes from a woman aged 60-70 years with active or convalescent COVID-19. Sequenced input: peripheral blood. This CDR3 is CASGLMSSGGLDTQYF. CDR3 bases: TGTGCTAGTGGTTTGATGTCGTCGGGAGGGTTAGATACGCAGTATTTT. Variable domain in full (rest from reference TRBV12-5 and TRBJ2-3): DARVTQTPRHKVTEMGQEVTMRCQPILGHNTVFWYRQTMMQGLELLAYFRNRAPLDDSGMPKDRFSAEMPDATLATLKIQPSEPRDSAVYFCASGLMSSGGLDTQYFGPGTRLTVL.